The rows below give T cell receptor beta chains drawn from one sample of a study of T cell responses to AZD1222 COVID-19 vaccine. The table came from immunoSEQ multiplex PCR; TCRdb's copy has only in-frame clones and leaves some out. The table includes 35,000 to 50,000 clones, just under 80% detected once. The sequences come from peripheral blood, collected 28 days after the second dose of the MenACWY control vaccine. These receptors originate from an adult who received the MenACWY meningococcal vaccine as a control. The CDR3 runs from the conserved cysteine through the conserved F or W. Each record gives: V gene, J gene, clone size, CDR3 protein. Clone size appears in some rows only: once, few, many, or a class for an expanded clone.

TRBV29-1	TRBJ1-2	.	CSVEGQGSKRGYTF
TRBV18	TRBJ2-1	.	CASSLPGLSSYNEQFF
TRBV27	TRBJ1-1	once	CASSLQGKMNTEAFF
TRBV21-1	TRBJ2-1	.	CASSTQRGVGDEQFF
TRBV10-3	TRBJ2-1	.	CAISDYQGRSEQFF
TRBV28	TRBJ1-2	.	CASSSFRGHYGYTF
TRBV5-1	TRBJ1-2	few	CASSLEQGYSYGYTF
TRBV9	TRBJ2-2	few	CASSPGHANTGELFF
TRBV4-1	TRBJ2-3	.	CASSGDLAGGPPDTQYF
TRBV19	TRBJ2-1	.	CASGHTYNEQFF
TRBV5-4	TRBJ1-2	.	CASSLGDLWGYTF
TRBV5-1	TRBJ2-1	.	CASSRDRAGRDEQFF
TRBV9	TRBJ2-1	.	CASSAAVVFLGEQFF
TRBV27	TRBJ2-3	.	CATKTGAGTDTQYF
TRBV6-4	TRBJ1-1	.	CASSDSSLNTEAFF
TRBV3-1/TRBV3-2	TRBJ1-2	.	CASSKHAVGYTF
TRBV20-1	TRBJ1-1	.	CSASVRGQVPLNTEAFF
TRBV27	TRBJ1-5	.	CASTLTGVGNQPQHF
TRBV5-1	TRBJ1-3	.	CASSYTSGSGNTIYF
TRBV28	TRBJ1-1	.	CASRSLAEAFF
TRBV18	TRBJ1-4	.	CASSPLASTNEKLFF
TRBV5-4	TRBJ2-3	.	CASSLDRGVTDTQYF
TRBV27	TRBJ2-7	.	CASRDRLITSYEQYF
TRBV20-1	TRBJ1-4	.	CSARGSEKLFF
TRBV18	TRBJ1-1	few	CASSPWAAGQAEAFF
TRBV19	TRBJ1-2	.	CASSRTGGNYGYTF
TRBV27	TRBJ1-5	.	CASSRTVNSNQPQHF
TRBV4-2	TRBJ1-1	.	CASSSGWSIRDTEAFF
TRBV7-8	TRBJ1-1	.	CASSLGQNTEAFF
TRBV19	TRBJ2-5	.	CASRGTPGETQYF
TRBV19	TRBJ1-1	.	CASSIKGSTSEAFF
TRBV6-6	TRBJ1-2	.	CASTYLSGTGGAQFNYGYTF
TRBV5-1	TRBJ1-1	.	CASSSGTGGSEAFF
TRBV28	TRBJ1-1	few	CASSFSHRLNTEAFF
TRBV11-2	TRBJ1-1	.	CASSLDGGGTEAFF